This TCR beta chain derives from a study of beta chain features in type 1 diabetes. The isolated RNA, all of it, was reverse transcribed, so expressed TCRB transcripts were what got sequenced. The repertoire was sequenced with immunoSEQ multiplex PCR; TCRdb's copy has only in-frame clones and lacks some. The top ten hold roughly 0.017% of the sample, which has over 350,000 clones, more than 12% seen once. Germline V gene sequence: CDR1 MGHDK, CDR2 SYGVNS. J gave up 3 bases and V 6 bases, and 8 bases lay outside the gene matches. The CDR3 extends over 15 amino acids. This clone came up once. The receptor comes from a woman under 30 in good health. The sample consisted of naive CD4+ T cells from blood. The rearrangement links TRBV25-1 to TRBJ1-5; TRBD1 matches at 7 bases. CDR3 loop: CASSAGTVDNQPQHF. The CDR3, as DNA: TGTGCCAGCAGCGCCGGGACAGTGGACAATCAGCCCCAGCATTTT.